Listed below are T cell receptor beta chains from one sample, sequenced in a study of cytomegalovirus exposure and HLA in healthy donors. The method was immunoSEQ multiplex PCR; TCRdb's version includes in-frame clones alone and lacks a portion of them. Among approximately 90,000 clones listed, 7.6% were seen once. The sequenced material came from PBMCs. These receptor sequences come from a middle-aged man in good health and CMV-seronegative. Both conserved end residues are part of each CDR3. The D gene is left open where the match is weak. Only some rows state a clone size, as once, few, many or a class for expanded clones.

j_call | clone_size | d_call | cdr3_length | v_call | cdr3_aa | cdr3_nt
TRBJ1-5 | - | - | 16 | TRBV4-3 | CASSQDHINSNQPQHF | TGCGCCAGCAGCCAAGATCACATAAATAGCAATCAGCCCCAGCATTTT
TRBJ1-2 | - | - | 13 | TRBV9 | CASSGLRRDGYTF | TGTGCCAGCAGCGGACTAAGGCGGGATGGCTACACCTTC
TRBJ2-2 | - | TRBD2 | 17 | TRBV19 | CASSFFGLAGYHGELFF | TGTGCCAGTAGTTTTTTCGGACTAGCGGGGTACCACGGGGAGCTGTTTTTT
TRBJ2-1 | - | TRBD2 | 15 | TRBV5-1 | CASSAEGTSGNEQFF | TGCGCCAGCAGCGCGGAAGGGACTAGCGGAAATGAGCAGTTCTTC
TRBJ1-2 | few | - | 13 | TRBV28 | CASSLTGNYGYTF | TGTGCCAGCAGCCTGACGGGGAACTATGGCTACACCTTC
TRBJ1-5 | few | - | 16 | TRBV7-2 | CASSLARGLGDQPQHF | TGTGCCAGCAGCTTAGCGAGAGGACTAGGTGATCAGCCCCAGCATTTT
TRBJ1-1 | - | - | 13 | TRBV6-5 | CASSYRGNTEAFF | TGTGCCAGCAGTTATAGAGGAAACACTGAAGCTTTCTTT
TRBJ1-1 | - | - | 15 | TRBV5-1 | CASSLDWGSGTEAFF | TGCGCCAGCAGCTTGGATTGGGGCTCGGGCACTGAAGCTTTCTTT
TRBJ1-4 | few | TRBD1 | 16 | TRBV9 | CASSVGLRQGDEKLFF | TGTGCCAGCAGCGTTGGCCTCAGACAGGGAGATGAAAAACTGTTTTTT
TRBJ2-1 | few | TRBD2 | 15 | TRBV2 | CASRGGLGSYNEQFF | TGTGCCAGCAGGGGGGGACTAGGCTCCTACAATGAGCAGTTCTTC
TRBJ2-7 | few | - | 15 | TRBV7-2 | CASSLGLQFSYEQYF | TGTGCCAGCAGCTTGGGGCTACAGTTCTCCTACGAGCAGTACTTC
TRBJ2-1 | - | TRBD1 | 15 | TRBV7-9 | CASSLVRTGVNEQFF | TGTGCCAGCAGCTTAGTTCGGACAGGGGTCAATGAGCAGTTCTTC
TRBJ1-4 | - | - | 14 | TRBV6-6 | CASSYGQLNEKLFF | TGTGCCAGCAGTTACGGGCAGCTAAATGAAAAACTGTTTTTT
TRBJ2-4 | few | - | 13 | TRBV2 | CAGTRLAKNIQYF | TGTGCCGGCACTAGACTAGCCAAAAACATTCAGTACTTC
TRBJ1-1 | - | - | 12 | TRBV19 | CASSRANTEAFF | TGTGCCAGTAGCCGAGCGAACACTGAAGCTTTCTTT
TRBJ2-4 | - | - | 16 | TRBV11-1 | CASTQEEGLAKNIQYF | TGTGCCAGCACTCAAGAGGAGGGGCTAGCCAAAAACATTCAGTACTTC
TRBJ1-5 | - | - | 17 | TRBV27 | CASSLIGFSGIDQPQHF | TGTGCCAGCAGTTTAATCGGTTTTTCAGGGATCGATCAGCCCCAGCATTTT
TRBJ1-4 | - | TRBD1 | 15 | TRBV2 | CASRDWTGRNEKLFF | TGTGCCAGCAGGGACTGGACAGGGAGGAATGAAAAACTGTTTTTT
TRBJ1-3 | few | - | 12 | TRBV28 | CASNTNWNTIYF | TGTGCCAGCAATACGAACTGGAACACCATATATTTT
TRBJ2-2 | few | TRBD2 | 15 | TRBV6-5 | CASRPGLAGAGELFF | TGTGCCAGCAGACCGGGACTAGCGGGAGCCGGGGAGCTGTTTTTT
TRBJ2-3 | - | - | 15 | TRBV5-6 | CASSLGRGWTDTQYF | TGTGCCAGCAGCTTGGGGAGGGGTTGGACAGATACGCAGTATTTT
TRBJ1-5 | - | - | 16 | TRBV28 | CASSSPTGKGDQPQHF | TGTGCCAGCAGTTCTCCCACCGGGAAAGGCGATCAGCCCCAGCATTTT
TRBJ2-1 | - | TRBD2 | 17 | TRBV27 | CASSLLGFGGSYNEQFF | TGTGCCAGCAGTTTATTGGGGTTTGGCGGGAGCTACAATGAGCAGTTCTTC
TRBJ2-3 | few | TRBD1 | 17 | TRBV28 | CASSTPLGTVNTDTQYF | TGTGCCAGCAGTACACCCTTAGGGACAGTAAACACAGATACGCAGTATTTT
TRBJ1-2 | few | - | 13 | TRBV19 | CASSTTVGAGYTF | TGTGCCAGTAGTACCACCGTTGGGGCTGGCTACACCTTC
TRBJ1-4 | few | - | 14 | TRBV28 | CASNKGSNNEKLFF | TGTGCCAGCAACAAGGGGTCGAATAATGAAAAACTGTTTTTT
TRBJ2-2 | - | - | 14 | TRBV28 | CASRPGQNTGELFF | TGTGCCAGCAGACCGGGACAGAACACCGGGGAGCTGTTTTTT
TRBJ1-2 | few | TRBD1 | 14 | TRBV27 | CASSPRTGFYGYTF | TGTGCCAGCAGTCCCCGGACAGGGTTCTATGGCTACACCTTC
TRBJ2-1 | few | TRBD2 | 17 | TRBV4-1 | CASSQGGTSGRPEGQFF | TGCGCCAGCAGCCAAGGGGGGACTAGCGGGAGACCCGAGGGGCAGTTCTTC
TRBJ2-5 | few | - | 16 | TRBV5-1 | CASSLAGLAEQETQYF | TGCGCCAGCAGCTTGGCCGGGCTAGCAGAACAAGAGACCCAGTACTTC